This TCR beta chain was identified in a study of blood T cell repertoires in COVID-19. Only in-frame clones appear in the TCRdb table, and some are missing; sequencing was by immunoSEQ multiplex PCR. The table includes approximately 260,000 clones, roughly 88% detected once. CDR1 is MNHEY and CDR2 is SMNVEV in the germline V gene (reference sequence). This CDR3 is built from 14 residues. The ends lost 8 bases at V and 4 bases at J; junction bases unmatched: 3. The V and J genes are TRBV27 and TRBJ2-1; 12 bases agree with TRBD2. This clonotype was obtained from a woman aged 40 to 50 who had recovered from COVID-19. The sample taken for sequencing was peripheral blood. The CDR3 DNA is TGTGCCAGCGGACTAGCGGGACCTTACAATGAGCAGTTCTTC. This translates into CASGLAGPYNEQFF.